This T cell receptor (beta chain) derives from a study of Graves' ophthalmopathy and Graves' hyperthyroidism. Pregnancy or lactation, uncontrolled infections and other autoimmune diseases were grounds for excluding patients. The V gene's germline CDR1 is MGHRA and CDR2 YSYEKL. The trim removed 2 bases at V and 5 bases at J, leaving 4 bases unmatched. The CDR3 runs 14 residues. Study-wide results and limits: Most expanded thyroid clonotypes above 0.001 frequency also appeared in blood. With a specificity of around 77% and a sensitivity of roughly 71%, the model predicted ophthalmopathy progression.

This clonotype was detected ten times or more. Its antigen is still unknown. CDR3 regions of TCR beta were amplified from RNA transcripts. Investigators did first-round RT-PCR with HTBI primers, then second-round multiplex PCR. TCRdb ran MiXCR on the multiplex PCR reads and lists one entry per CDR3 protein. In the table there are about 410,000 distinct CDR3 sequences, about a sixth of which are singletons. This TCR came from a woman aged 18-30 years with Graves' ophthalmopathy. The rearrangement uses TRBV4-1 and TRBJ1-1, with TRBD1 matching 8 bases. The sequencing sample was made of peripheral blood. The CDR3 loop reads CASSQRDRITEAFF. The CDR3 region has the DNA TGCGCCAGCAGCCAAAGGGACAGGATAACTGAAGCTTTCTTT.